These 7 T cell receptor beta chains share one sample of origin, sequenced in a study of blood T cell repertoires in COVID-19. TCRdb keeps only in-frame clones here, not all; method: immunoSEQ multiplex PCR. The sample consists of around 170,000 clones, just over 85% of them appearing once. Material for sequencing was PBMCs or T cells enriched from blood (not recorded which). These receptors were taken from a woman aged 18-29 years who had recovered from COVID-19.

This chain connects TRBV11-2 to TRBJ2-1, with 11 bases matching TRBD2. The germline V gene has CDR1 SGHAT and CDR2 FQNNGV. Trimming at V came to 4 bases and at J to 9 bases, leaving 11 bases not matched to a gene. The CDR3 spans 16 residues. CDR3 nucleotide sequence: TGTGCCAGCAGCTATCTTCGACTAGCGGGGAGGTCTGAGCAGTTCTTC. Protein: CASSYLRLAGRSEQFF.

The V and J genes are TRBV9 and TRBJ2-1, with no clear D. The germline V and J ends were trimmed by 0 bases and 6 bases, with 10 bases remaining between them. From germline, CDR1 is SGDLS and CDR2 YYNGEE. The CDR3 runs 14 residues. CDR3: CASSVDMFSNEQFF. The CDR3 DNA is TGTGCCAGCAGCGTAGATATGTTTTCCAATGAGCAGTTCTTC.

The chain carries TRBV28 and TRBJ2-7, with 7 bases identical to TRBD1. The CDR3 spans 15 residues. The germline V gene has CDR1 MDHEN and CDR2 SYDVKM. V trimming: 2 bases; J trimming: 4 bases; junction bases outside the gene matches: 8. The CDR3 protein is CASSLDWTGSYEQYF. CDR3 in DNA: TGTGCCAGCAGTTTAGATTGGACAGGCTCTTACGAGCAGTACTTC.

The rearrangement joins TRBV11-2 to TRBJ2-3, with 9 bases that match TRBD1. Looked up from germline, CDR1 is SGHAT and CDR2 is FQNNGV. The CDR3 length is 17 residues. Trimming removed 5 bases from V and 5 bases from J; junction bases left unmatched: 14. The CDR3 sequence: CASSHGKGQGAQDTQYF. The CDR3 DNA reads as TGTGCCAGCAGCCACGGCAAGGGACAGGGAGCCCAAGATACGCAGTATTTT.

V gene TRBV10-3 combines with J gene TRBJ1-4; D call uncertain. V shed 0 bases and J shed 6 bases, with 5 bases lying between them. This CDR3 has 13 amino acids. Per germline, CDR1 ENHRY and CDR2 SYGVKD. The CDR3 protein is CAISESTDEKLFF. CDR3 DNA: TGTGCCATCAGTGAGTCGACTGATGAAAAACTGTTTTTT.

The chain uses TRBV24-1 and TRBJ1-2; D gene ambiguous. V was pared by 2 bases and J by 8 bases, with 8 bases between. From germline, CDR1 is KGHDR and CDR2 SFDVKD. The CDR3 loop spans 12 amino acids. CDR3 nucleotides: TGTGCCACCAGTGATTCCTTCGGGGGCTACACCTTC. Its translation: CATSDSFGGYTF.

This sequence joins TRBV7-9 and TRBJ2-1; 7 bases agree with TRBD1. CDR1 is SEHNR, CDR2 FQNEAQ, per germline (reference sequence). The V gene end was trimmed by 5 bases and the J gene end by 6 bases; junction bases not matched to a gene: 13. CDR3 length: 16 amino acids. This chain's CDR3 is CASSPPFRQGPNEQFF. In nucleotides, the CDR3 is TGTGCCAGCAGCCCCCCCTTCAGACAGGGTCCCAATGAGCAGTTCTTC.